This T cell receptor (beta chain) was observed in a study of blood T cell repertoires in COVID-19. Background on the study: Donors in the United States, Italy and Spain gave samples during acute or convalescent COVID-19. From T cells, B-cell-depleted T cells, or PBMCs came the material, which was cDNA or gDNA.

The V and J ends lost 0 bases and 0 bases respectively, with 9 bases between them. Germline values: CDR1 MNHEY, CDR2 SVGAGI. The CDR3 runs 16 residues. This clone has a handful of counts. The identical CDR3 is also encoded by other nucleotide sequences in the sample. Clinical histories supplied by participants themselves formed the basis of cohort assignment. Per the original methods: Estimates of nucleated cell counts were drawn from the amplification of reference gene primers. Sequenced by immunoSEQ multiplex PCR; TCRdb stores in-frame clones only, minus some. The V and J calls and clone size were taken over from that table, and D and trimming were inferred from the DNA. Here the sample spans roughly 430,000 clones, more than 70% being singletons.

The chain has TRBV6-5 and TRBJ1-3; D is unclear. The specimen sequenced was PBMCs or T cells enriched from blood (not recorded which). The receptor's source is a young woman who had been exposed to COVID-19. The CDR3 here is CASSYSREYSGNTIYF. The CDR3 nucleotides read TGTGCCAGCAGTTACTCGAGGGAGTACTCTGGAAACACCATATATTTT.